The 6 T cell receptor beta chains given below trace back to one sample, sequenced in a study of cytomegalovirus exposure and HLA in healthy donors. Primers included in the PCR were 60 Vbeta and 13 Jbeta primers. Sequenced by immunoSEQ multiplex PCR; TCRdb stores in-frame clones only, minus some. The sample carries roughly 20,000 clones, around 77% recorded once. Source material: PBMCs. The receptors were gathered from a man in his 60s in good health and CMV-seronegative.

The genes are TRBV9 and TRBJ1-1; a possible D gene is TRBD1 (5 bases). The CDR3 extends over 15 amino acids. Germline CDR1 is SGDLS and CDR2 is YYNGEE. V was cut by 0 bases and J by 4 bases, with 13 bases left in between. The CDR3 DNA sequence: TGTGCCAGCAGCGTAGGTCGCGGGACGGCCACTGAAGCTTTCTTT. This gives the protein CASSVGRGTATEAFF.

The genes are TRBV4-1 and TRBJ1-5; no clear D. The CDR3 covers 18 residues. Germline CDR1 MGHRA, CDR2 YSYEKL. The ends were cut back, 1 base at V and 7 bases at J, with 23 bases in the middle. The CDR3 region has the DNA TGCGCCAGCAGCCAAGGTCTAATATTAAACCCCACGGGGCAGCCCCAGCATTTT. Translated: CASSQGLILNPTGQPQHF.

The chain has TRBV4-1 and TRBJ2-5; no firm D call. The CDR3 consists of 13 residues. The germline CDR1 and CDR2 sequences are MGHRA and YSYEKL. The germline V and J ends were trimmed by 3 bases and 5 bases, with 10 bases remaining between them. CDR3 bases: TGCGCCAGCAGCCAGGGCAGGTCGGAGACCCAGTACTTC. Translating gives CASSQGRSETQYF.

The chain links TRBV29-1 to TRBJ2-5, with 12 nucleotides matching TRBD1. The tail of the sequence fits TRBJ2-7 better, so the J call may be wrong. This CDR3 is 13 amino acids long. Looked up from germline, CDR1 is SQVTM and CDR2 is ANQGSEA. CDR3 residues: CSVTGTGGNEQYF. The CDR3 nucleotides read TGCAGCGTTACCGGGACAGGGGGCAACGAGCAGTACTTC.

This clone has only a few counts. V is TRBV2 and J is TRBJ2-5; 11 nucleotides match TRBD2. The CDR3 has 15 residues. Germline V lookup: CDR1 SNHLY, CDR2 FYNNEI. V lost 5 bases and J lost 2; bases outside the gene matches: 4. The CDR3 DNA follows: TGTGCCAGCAGTTTAGCGGGGGGGGTTCAAGAGACCCAGTACTTC. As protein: CASSLAGGVQETQYF.

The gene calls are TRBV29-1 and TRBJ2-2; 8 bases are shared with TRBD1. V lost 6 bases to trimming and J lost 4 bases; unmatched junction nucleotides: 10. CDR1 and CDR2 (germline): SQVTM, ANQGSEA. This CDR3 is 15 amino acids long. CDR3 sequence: CSVWTGKSGTGELFF. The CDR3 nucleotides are TGCAGCGTCTGGACAGGGAAGAGTGGCACCGGGGAGCTGTTTTTT.